The 30 T cell receptor beta chains given below trace back to one sample, sequenced in a study of beta chain features in type 1 diabetes (dated by TCRdb to about 2018). Preparation of the library involved the immunoSEQ multiplex PCR assay. The High Capacity cDNA Reverse Transcription Kit was used to reverse transcribe all of the isolated RNA, meaning that expressed TCRB transcripts were what got sequenced. TCRdb provides this immuneACCESS table in a form limited to in-frame rearrangements. Some clones are lacking; in checked studies, under half of them reflect an unresolved V gene, and why the rest are absent is not known. Counted in this sample were 600,000 to 700,000 clones; around an eighth of them appeared once. The ten largest clones take up approximately 0.022% of the sample. What the research found in general, with its limitations: In all four CD4+ subsets, TCRB CDR3 length was moderately but significantly shorter in type 1 diabetes patients.

No antigen has been assigned to these receptors. Sequencing was done on a sample of naive CD4+ T cells from blood. The cell subset or site label for this specimen denotes: true naive CD4+ T cells. The receptors were sampled from a man between 18 and 35 years old with type 1 diabetes.

V and J are TRBV7-2 and TRBJ2-1; D call uncertain. V was pared by 2 bases and J by 7 bases, with 9 bases between. The CDR3 length is 13 residues. CDR1 SGHTA and CDR2 FQGNSA come from the germline V gene. CDR3 loop: CASSLNNQNEQFF. The CDR3 coding sequence is TGTGCCAGCAGCTTAAATAACCAAAATGAGCAGTTCTTC.

The chain couples TRBV5-1 to TRBJ1-1; D not certain. Trimming removed 4 bases at V and 5 bases at J, with 12 bases between. The CDR3 sequence is 13 residues long. Germline CDR1 reads SGHRS; CDR2 reads YFSETQ. The CDR3 loop is CASSAARETEAFF. CDR3 DNA: TGCGCCAGCAGCGCCGCAAGAGAGACTGAAGCTTTCTTT.

This clone has a handful of counts. This chain joins TRBV4-1 and TRBJ2-5; 7 positions agree with TRBD2. Germline V gives CDR1 MGHRA, CDR2 YSYEKL. The CDR3 has 14 amino acids. V gave up 6 bases and J gave up 1 base; unmatched junction bases: 5. The CDR3 region has the DNA TGCGCCAGCAGGAGGAGCGGGGTCCAAGAGACCCAGTACTTC. Its translation: CASRRSGVQETQYF.

This clone was seen only a few times. The chain couples TRBV18 to TRBJ2-1, with D possibly being TRBD1 (6 bases). The CDR3 covers 15 residues. The germline gives CDR1 KGHSH, CDR2 LQKENI. Trimming removed 2 bases at V and 3 bases at J, with 11 bases between. CDR3 sequence reads: CASSPGGLDYNEQFF. In DNA form, the CDR3 reads TGTGCCAGCTCACCAGGGGGCTTAGACTACAATGAGCAGTTCTTC.

The chain couples TRBV2 to TRBJ2-1; 9 bases are a match to TRBD1. V shed 7 bases, J shed 6 bases, and the junction held 10 bases outside the gene matches. The CDR3 is 15 residues long. Germline V gene sequence: CDR1 SNHLY, CDR2 FYNNEI. CDR3 sequence: CASTNRDRVVNEQFF. Written as DNA, the CDR3 is TGTGCCAGCACTAACCGGGACAGGGTAGTCAATGAGCAGTTCTTC.

The chain is built from TRBV19 and TRBJ1-6; 8 nucleotides match TRBD1. The CDR3 sequence is 17 residues long. Germline assignment: CDR1 LNHDA and CDR2 SQIVND (reference sequence). J lost 0 bases, V lost 3 bases, and 4 bases had no gene match. The CDR3 nucleotides are TGTGCCAGTAGTATCAACAGGGGGAGCTCCTATAATTCACCCCTCCACTTT. Its protein product is CASSINRGSSYNSPLHF. The whole variable domain, remainder taken from reference TRBV19 and TRBJ1-6, is DGGITQSPKYLFRKEGQNVTLSCEQNLNHDAMYWYRQDPGQGLRLIYYSQIVNDFQKGDIAEGYSVSREKKESFPLTVTSAQKNPTAFYLCASSINRGSSYNSPLHFGNGTRLTVT.

The V gene is TRBV14, the J gene TRBJ2-2; TRBD1 aligns across 7 bases. This CDR3 contains 13 residues. Germline CDR1 reads SGHDN; CDR2 reads FVKESK. The junction had 4 bases not matched to a gene; V was cut back by 5 bases and J by 7 bases. This chain's CDR3 is CASSAQGRGELFF. The CDR3 DNA is TGTGCCAGCAGCGCACAGGGGCGCGGGGAGCTGTTTTTT.

Only a few counts were recorded for this clone. The rearrangement uses TRBV6-6 and TRBJ1-1; D is unresolved. Trimming stripped 7 bases from V and 5 bases from J, with 5 bases between. CDR1 is MNHNY and CDR2 is SVGAGI in the germline V gene (reference sequence). CDR3 length: 10 residues. The CDR3 reads CASIGTEAFF. The DNA of the CDR3 is TGTGCCAGCATTGGGACTGAAGCTTTCTTT.

This clone turned up a few times. This chain links TRBV6-5 with TRBJ1-2; TRBD1 matches at 8 bases. This CDR3 region has 13 residues. Germline V CDR1 and CDR2: MNHEY, SVGAGI. V shed 6 bases, J shed 7 bases, and the junction held 7 bases outside the gene matches. The CDR3 region has the DNA TGTGCCAGCAGCCTGGACAGGGCGGGTGGCTACACCTTC. Residues: CASSLDRAGGYTF.

This clone was detected only a few times. The chain joins TRBV6-1 to TRBJ1-1; D not resolved. CDR3 size: 13 residues. CDR1 is MNHNS, CDR2 SASEGT, per germline. V was shortened by 4 bases and J by 6 bases, with 12 bases between the two germline ends. For the CDR3, the DNA is TGTGCCAGCAGTGTTCAGACCCAAGCTGAAGCTTTCTTT. Its protein product is CASSVQTQAEAFF.

This clone was detected only a few times. The CDR3 protein is CASSPPETVNGYTF. As DNA, the CDR3 is TGTGCCAGCTCACCACCTGAGACAGTAAATGGCTACACCTTC. This sequence joins TRBV18 and TRBJ1-2, with D perhaps matching TRBD1 (5 bases). CDR1 and CDR2 (germline): KGHSH, LQKENI. CDR3 length: 14 amino acids. Between the trimmed V and J ends, which lost 0 bases and 6 bases, there was a span of 11 bases.

This sequence joins TRBV6-5 and TRBJ1-1; D call uncertain. V gave up 2 bases and J gave up 1 base, with 8 bases separating them. The CDR3 totals 14 residues. Germline V gene data show CDR1 as MNHEY and CDR2 as SVGAGI. The CDR3 here is CASSYGRQNTEAFF. CDR3 nucleotides: TGTGCCAGCAGTTACGGTAGGCAGAACACTGAAGCTTTCTTT.

This clone has a handful of counts. The chain carries TRBV15 and TRBJ1-1; 8 bases fit TRBD1. This CDR3 comprises 15 residues. The V gene's germline CDR1 is LNHNV and CDR2 YYDKDF (reference sequence). Trimming removed 1 base from V and 1 base from J; junction bases left unmatched: 2. The CDR3 bases are TGTGCCACCAGCAGAGCAGGGGGCGCGAACACTGAAGCTTTCTTT. Translated, it gives CATSRAGGANTEAFF. The full variable domain, its missing parts supplied by reference TRBV15 and TRBJ1-1, is DAMVIQNPRYQVTQFGKPVTLSCSQTLNHNVMYWYQQKSSQAPKLLFHYYDKDFNNEADTPDNFQSRRPNTSFCFLDIRSPGLGDTAMYLCATSRAGGANTEAFFGQGTRLTVV.

This clone has only one observation. V and J are TRBV6-5 and TRBJ1-1, with D maybe TRBD1 (5 bases). V lost 4 bases and J 3 bases, leaving 12 bases between the germline ends. The CDR3 covers 14 residues. Germline V gene sequence: CDR1 MNHEY, CDR2 SVGAGI. The CDR3 loop reads CASSFGEGDTEAFF. The CDR3 DNA reads TGTGCCAGCAGTTTCGGGGAAGGGGACACTGAAGCTTTCTTT.

Only a few counts were recorded for this clone. The chain employs TRBV29-1 and TRBJ1-1; no definite D call. Germline lookup yields CDR1 SQVTM and CDR2 ANQGSEA. The V end lost 7 bases, the J end lost 3 bases, and 12 bases lay between the germline ends. The CDR3 extends over 12 amino acids. The CDR3 loop reads CSAVPVDTEAFF. CDR3 DNA sequence: TGCAGCGCCGTGCCGGTTGACACTGAAGCTTTCTTT.

V usage is TRBV2 and J usage is TRBJ1-5, with no clear D. This CDR3 is 13 amino acids long. V shed 3 bases and J shed 7 bases, with 10 bases lying between them. The germline gives CDR1 SNHLY, CDR2 FYNNEI. CDR3 protein: CASSDVGGQPQHF. The CDR3 region has the DNA TGTGCCAGCAGTGATGTAGGAGGACAGCCCCAGCATTTT.

The chain recombines TRBV5-4 with TRBJ1-4; unclear D gene. The CDR3 has 13 amino acids. Per the germline V gene, CDR1 is SGHNT and CDR2 is YYREEE (reference sequence). V gave up 4 bases and J gave up 4 bases, with 8 bases separating them. The CDR3 nucleotides are TGTGCCAGCAGCCCCGATGTTAATGAAAAACTGTTTTTT. Encoded protein: CASSPDVNEKLFF.

This clone was counted between two and nine times. V and J are TRBV9 and TRBJ2-7; D is unresolved. The V end was cut by 3 bases, the J end by 6 bases, with 10 bases between. Germline CDR1 and CDR2: SGDLS and YYNGEE. The length of the CDR3 is 12 residues. CDR3 sequence reads: CASSALGSEQYF. DNA for the CDR3: TGTGCCAGCAGCGCGCTGGGGTCCGAGCAGTACTTC.

The chain recombines TRBV6-5 with TRBJ1-2; no clear D. Germline-derived CDR1 and CDR2 are MNHEY and SVGAGI. This CDR3 comprises 16 residues. Trimming took 0 bases from V and 4 from J, leaving 15 bases between them. CDR3 loop: CASSYSNQLSPYGYTF. The DNA of the CDR3 is TGTGCCAGCAGTTACTCGAACCAGTTGAGTCCCTATGGCTACACCTTC.

This chain joins TRBV9 and TRBJ1-4, with D possibly matching TRBD1 (5 bases). Germline CDR1 SGDLS, CDR2 YYNGEE. V was clipped by 2 bases and J by 8 bases, with 19 bases between them. The CDR3 is made up of 16 amino acids. The CDR3 loop reads CASSVRDSGIGEKLFF. In DNA form, the CDR3 reads TGTGCCAGCAGCGTCAGGGACTCCGGGATTGGCGAAAAACTGTTTTTT.

This clone showed up just a few times. The V call is TRBV2, the J call TRBJ1-2; 8 bases are a match to TRBD1. This CDR3 contains 15 residues. V was clipped by 11 bases and J by 5 bases; unmatched bases: 16. Germline V lookup: CDR1 SNHLY, CDR2 FYNNEI. The CDR3 nucleotides read TGTGCCGCCCTTCAGGGGCAGGGGACAGGTTATGGCTACACCTTC. This codes for CAALQGQGTGYGYTF.

The chain employs TRBV30 and TRBJ1-4; D gene unclear. Trimming removed 3 bases at V and 5 bases at J, with 13 bases between. The CDR3 totals 14 residues. The germline CDR1 and CDR2 sequences are GTSNPN and SVGIG (reference sequence). In nucleotides, the CDR3 is TGTGCCTGGAGCAAGAGCAGCGTCAATGAAAAACTGTTTTTT. Its protein product is CAWSKSSVNEKLFF.

There are a few counts of this clone. The rearrangement joins TRBV18 to TRBJ1-1, with unresolved D. Trimming removed 0 bases at V and 1 base at J, with 9 bases between. This CDR3 comprises 15 residues. Germline V gene sequence: CDR1 KGHSH, CDR2 LQKENI. In DNA, the CDR3 is TGTGCCAGCTCACCACCGGGCAGAACGAACACTGAAGCTTTCTTT. Encoded protein: CASSPPGRTNTEAFF.

This clone came up a few times. This chain uses TRBV30 with TRBJ1-6; D is unresolved. Germline V gene data show CDR1 as GTSNPN and CDR2 as SVGIG (reference sequence). The CDR3 covers 16 residues. V was shortened by 4 bases and J by 0 bases, with 13 bases between the two germline ends. DNA of the CDR3: TGTGCCTGGATGGGCGGCCCGAGCTCCTATAATTCACCCCTCCACTTT. Translation gives CAWMGGPSSYNSPLHF.

This clone was found once. This chain links TRBV11-2 with TRBJ2-3, with a possible D match to TRBD2 (7 bases). The germline gives CDR1 SGHAT, CDR2 FQNNGV. CDR3 length: 16 residues. The V end lost 4 bases, the J end lost 2 bases, and 16 bases lay between the germline ends. In DNA, the CDR3 is TGTGCCAGCAGCTCCTTGGGGGGGGCAGTCACAGATACGCAGTATTTT. The encoded protein is CASSSLGGAVTDTQYF.

J is TRBJ1-1 and V is TRBV29-1; D remains ambiguous. CDR1 and CDR2 (germline): SQVTM, ANQGSEA. V was cut by 7 bases and J by 7 bases, with 13 bases left in between. This CDR3 is 11 amino acids long. In DNA form, the CDR3 reads TGCAGCGGGTCGGGAAGCGATGAAGCTTTCTTT. Its protein is CSGSGSDEAFF. Supplemented by reference TRBV29-1 and TRBJ1-1, the full variable domain reads SAVISQKPSRDICQRGTSLTIQCQVDSQVTMMFWYRQQPGQSLTLIATANQGSEATYESGFVIDKFPISRPNLTFSTLTVSNMSPEDSSIYLCSGSGSDEAFFGQGTRLTVV.

The chain has TRBV5-1 and TRBJ1-1; 8 positions match TRBD1. The trim removed 5 bases at V and 1 base at J, leaving 4 bases unmatched. The germline V gene encodes CDR1 SGHRS and CDR2 YFSETQ. The CDR3 extends over 14 amino acids. CDR3 DNA: TGCGCCAGCAGGAGCGGGACAGGGAACACTGAAGCTTTCTTT. Amino acids: CASRSGTGNTEAFF.

In its sample, this clone was seen a few times. The V gene is TRBV5-6, the J gene TRBJ2-3; maybe TRBD2 (5 bases). Deletions cut 3 bases from V and 3 bases from J, with 5 bases between. The CDR3 is 12 amino acids. From germline, CDR1 is SGHDT and CDR2 YYEEEE. The CDR3 DNA sequence: TGTGCCAGCAGCTGGACTACAGATACGCAGTATTTT. This encodes CASSWTTDTQYF.

This clone was counted only a few times. This chain joins TRBV28 and TRBJ2-5, with D unresolved. Germline CDR1 is MDHEN and CDR2 is SYDVKM. V dropped 3 bases and J dropped 2 bases, with 7 bases sitting between them. CDR3 length: 13 residues. In DNA form, the CDR3 reads TGTGCCAGCAGTTTTTCTGGGCAAGAGACCCAGTACTTC. It yields the protein CASSFSGQETQYF.

The V call is TRBV28, the J call TRBJ2-2; 8 bases line up with TRBD2. CDR1 MDHEN and CDR2 SYDVKM come from the germline V gene. V trimming: 11 bases; J trimming: 5 bases; junction bases outside the gene matches: 13. The CDR3 covers 15 residues. The CDR3 DNA is TGTGCCTCCGCGGGGGGACTGGCGAGGACCGGGGAGCTGTTTTTT. Translated: CASAGGLARTGELFF.